The entry that follows covers one T cell receptor beta chain sequence. In the authors' workflow: Per-library CDR3 reads ranged about 2 to 3.6 million; clonotypes, ~95,000 to ~500,000. TCRdb ran MiXCR on the 5' RACE reads and lists one entry per CDR3 protein. The V and J calls reflect TCRdb's pipeline rather than the authors' work. The data show around 380,000 distinct CDR3 sequences, over 25% seen once. This entry is derived from a study of identical twins' blood T cells. Three pairs of healthy female monozygous twins were the donors. Likely shared infections and vaccines: all three twin pairs were reared together. CDR1 DFQATT and CDR2 SNEGSKA come from the germline V gene (reference sequence). The CDR3 consists of 12 residues. V was shortened by 3 bases and J by 11 bases, with 11 bases between the two germline ends.

What was sequenced was PBMCs. The J gene is TRBJ1-6, the V gene TRBV20-1; no clear D. The TCR originated in a woman aged 18 to 55 in good health. The CDR3 DNA follows: TGCAGTGCTAGTTCCGATAGGACACCCCTCCACTTT. Its translation is CSASSDRTPLHF.